This is a list of T cell receptor beta chains from one sample in a study of cytomegalovirus exposure and HLA in healthy donors. TCRdb's copy holds only in-frame clones and misses some; the assay was immunoSEQ multiplex PCR. The profile shows approximately 65,000 clones, roughly 97% of them singletons. Material for sequencing was PBMCs. Source of these receptors: a young man in good health and CMV-seronegative. Each CDR3 is given with its conserved first and last residue. D genes are given only for firm matches. Clone sizes are given selectively: once, few, many, or a class where the clone is expanded.

d_gene,v_gene,abundance,j_gene,CDR3nt,CDR3aa
TRBD2,TRBV5-1,NA,TRBJ2-3,TGCGCCAGCAACTTGGAACTAGCGGGAGGGCCCACAGATACGCAGTATTTT,CASNLELAGGPTDTQYF
TRBD1,TRBV9,NA,TRBJ1-2,TGTGCCAGCAGCGTAGGCTCCGGGACAGCACGGGGCTACACCTTC,CASSVGSGTARGYTF
TRBD2,TRBV7-9,NA,TRBJ2-1,TGTGCCAGCAGCTTAGCGGCGGGAGGGCCGTACAATGAGCAGTTCTTC,CASSLAAGGPYNEQFF
NA,TRBV7-8,few,TRBJ2-3,TGTGCCAGCAGCTTATTTGATATCCTCGAGCCAGATACGCAGTATTTT,CASSLFDILEPDTQYF
NA,TRBV6-5,NA,TRBJ2-3,TGTGCCAGCAGTTACTCTGGGGGGTCGAAAACAGATACGCAGTATTTT,CASSYSGGSKTDTQYF
TRBD2,TRBV2,NA,TRBJ2-7,TGTGCCAGCAGTGAGGGTAGCGGGAGGGCCTACGAGCAGTACTTC,CASSEGSGRAYEQYF
NA,TRBV6-6,NA,TRBJ2-1,TGTGCCAGCAGTATGGACAGTAAGCAGTTCTTC,CASSMDSKQFF
NA,TRBV14,NA,TRBJ2-1,TGTGCCAGCAGCCAAGCCCCTGCGGGGTACAATGAGCAGTTCTTC,CASSQAPAGYNEQFF
NA,TRBV7-6,NA,TRBJ2-7,TGTGCCAGCAGCTTAGCTCCTGACAGGTTCGACGAGCAGTACTTC,CASSLAPDRFDEQYF
TRBD1,TRBV7-3,NA,TRBJ2-4,TGTGCCAGTTCCAAACACAGGGGTTTAGCCAAAAACATTCAGTACTTC,CASSKHRGLAKNIQYF
TRBD1,TRBV11-3,NA,TRBJ2-7,TGTGCCAGCAGCTTGGGACAGGGTTTTGATGAGCAGTACTTC,CASSLGQGFDEQYF
TRBD2,TRBV5-4,NA,TRBJ2-3,TGTGCCAGCAGGCTAGCGGGCACAGATACGCAGTATTTT,CASRLAGTDTQYF
TRBD1,TRBV11-3,NA,TRBJ2-5,TGTGCCAGCAGCTTCGGGACAGGGGAGACCCAGTACTTC,CASSFGTGETQYF
TRBD2,TRBV19,NA,TRBJ2-7,TGTGCCAGTAGACCAGCGGGATCCTACGAGCAGTACTTC,CASRPAGSYEQYF
TRBD1,TRBV30,NA,TRBJ1-5,TGTGCCTGGGGACAGGGAGAGCAGCCCCAGCATTTT,CAWGQGEQPQHF
TRBD2,TRBV18,NA,TRBJ2-3,TGTGCCAGCTCACCACTCGGGACTAGGGTGGATACGCAGTATTTT,CASSPLGTRVDTQYF
NA,TRBV6-5,NA,TRBJ1-6,TGTGCCAGCAGTTCAGGGAATTTGAATAATTCACCCCTCCACTTT,CASSSGNLNNSPLHF
TRBD1,TRBV6-5,NA,TRBJ1-1,TGTGCCAGCAGTTTCGGACAGGGGAACACTGAAGCTTTCTTT,CASSFGQGNTEAFF
TRBD1,TRBV9,NA,TRBJ2-7,TGTGCCAGCAGCGTCGGACAGGGGTTAATGTACGAGCAGTACTTC,CASSVGQGLMYEQYF
NA,TRBV9,NA,TRBJ2-2,TGTGCCAGCAGCGTAGTGAAAGGGGCGGACACCGGGGAGCTGTTTTTT,CASSVVKGADTGELFF
TRBD1,TRBV2,NA,TRBJ1-2,TGTGCCAGCATTAGACAGGGCAAATCCTATGGCTACACCTTC,CASIRQGKSYGYTF
NA,TRBV6-6,NA,TRBJ1-4,TGTGCCAGCAGTTACCACAGGGACCCCGAAAAACTGTTTTTT,CASSYHRDPEKLFF
NA,TRBV21-1,NA,TRBJ2-1,TGTGCCAGCAGCAAAGTGAGAGGGAGGAATGAGCAGTTCTTC,CASSKVRGRNEQFF